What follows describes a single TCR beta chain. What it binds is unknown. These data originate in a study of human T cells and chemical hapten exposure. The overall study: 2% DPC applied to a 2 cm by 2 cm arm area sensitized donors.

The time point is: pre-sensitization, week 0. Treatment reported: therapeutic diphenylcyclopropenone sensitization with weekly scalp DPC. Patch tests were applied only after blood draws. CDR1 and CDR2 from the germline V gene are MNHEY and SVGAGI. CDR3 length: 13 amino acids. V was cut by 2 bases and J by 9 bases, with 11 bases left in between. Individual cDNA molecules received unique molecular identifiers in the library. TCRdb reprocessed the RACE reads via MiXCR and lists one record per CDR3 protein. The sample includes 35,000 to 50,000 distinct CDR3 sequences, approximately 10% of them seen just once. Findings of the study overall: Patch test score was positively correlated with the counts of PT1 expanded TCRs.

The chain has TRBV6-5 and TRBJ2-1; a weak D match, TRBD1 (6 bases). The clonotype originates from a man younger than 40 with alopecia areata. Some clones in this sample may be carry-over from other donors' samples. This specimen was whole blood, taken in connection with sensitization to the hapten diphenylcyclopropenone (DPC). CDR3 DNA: TGTGCCAGCAGTTACCAGGGACATCCTGAGCAGTTCTTC. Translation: CASSYQGHPEQFF.